The 10 T cell receptor beta chains given below trace back to one sample, sequenced in a study of T-cell memory formation after mild COVID-19. TCRdb used MiXCR to reprocess the 5' RACE reads, holding one entry per CDR3 protein. The data contain about 130,000 distinct CDR3 sequences, about 15% of them singletons. Material for sequencing was PBMCs or a T cell subset sorted from them (not recorded which). The receptors were sampled from a man aged 18 to 30 who had mild COVID-19 (a few samples of this study predate the infection). Cell type and time point are not known.

This chain links TRBV4-3 with TRBJ1-2; D not certain. CDR1 LGHNA and CDR2 YSLEER come from the germline V gene. The CDR3 extends over 15 amino acids. V lost 0 bases and J 8 bases, leaving 16 bases between the germline ends. The CDR3 protein is CASSQEYRRPLGYTF. CDR3 bases: TGCGCCAGCAGCCAAGAATATCGGAGACCTTTGGGCTACACCTTC.

The V call is TRBV6-1, the J call TRBJ2-1; D not resolved. There are 13 residues in the CDR3. Germline assignment: CDR1 MNHNS and CDR2 SASEGT. V was cut by 7 bases and J by 8 bases, with 15 bases left in between. The CDR3: CASIRALFHEQFF. CDR3 nucleotide sequence: TGTGCCAGCATCCGGGCCTTGTTCCATGAGCAGTTCTTC.

The genes are TRBV7-3 and TRBJ2-2, with D unclear. V lost 8 bases and J 2 bases, leaving 9 bases between the germline ends. CDR1 and CDR2 from the germline V gene are SGHTA and FQGTGA. This CDR3 is built from 13 residues. CDR3 sequence (DNA): TGTGCCAGCCGTCCCAGCAACACCGGGGAGCTGTTTTTT. It specifies CASRPSNTGELFF. The whole variable domain, filled in from reference TRBV7-3 and TRBJ2-2, reads GAGVSQTPSNKVTEKGKYVELRCDPISGHTALYWYRQSLGQGPEFLIYFQGTGAADDSGLPNDRFFAVRPEGSVSTLKIQRTERGDSAVYLCASRPSNTGELFFGEGSRLTVL.

The chain has TRBV5-1 and TRBJ2-7; 8 nucleotides align to TRBD1. Unmatched junction bases numbered 2, after V lost 0 bases and J lost 0 bases. Germline assignment: CDR1 SGHRS and CDR2 YFSETQ. The CDR3 loop spans 15 amino acids. The CDR3 DNA is TGCGCCAGCAGCTTGGGGGACAGGAGCTCCTACGAGCAGTACGTC. This gives the protein CASSLGDRSSYEQYV.

This clonotype occurred many times. The genes are TRBV11-2 and TRBJ2-3, with TRBD1 matching over 7 bases. Per germline, CDR1 SGHAT and CDR2 FQNNGV. This CDR3 contains 12 residues. Trimming at V came to 5 bases and at J to 6 bases, leaving 2 bases not matched to a gene. In nucleotides, the CDR3 is TGTGCCAGCAGCCCACAGGGGGATACGCAGTATTTT. It codes for CASSPQGDTQYF.

The chain uses TRBV5-1 and TRBJ2-1; TRBD2 matches 7 bases. Trimming took 0 bases from V and 5 from J; bases not matched to a gene: 5. The CDR3 contains 15 residues. CDR1 is SGHRS and CDR2 is YFSETQ in the germline V gene. CDR3 region: CASSLANGGNNEQFF. The CDR3 nucleotides are TGCGCCAGCAGCTTGGCTAACGGGGGGAACAATGAGCAGTTCTTC.

V is TRBV20-1 and J is TRBJ2-5; TRBD1 aligns across 10 bases. The CDR3 runs to 14 residues. Germline V lookup: CDR1 DFQATT, CDR2 SNEGSKA (reference sequence). Trimming at V came to 3 bases and at J to 6 bases, leaving 7 bases not matched to a gene. The CDR3 DNA sequence: TGCAGTGCTAGTAAGGGACAGGGGCTGAAGACCCAGTACTTC. Its translation: CSASKGQGLKTQYF.

V gene TRBV5-1 combines with J gene TRBJ2-6; D remains ambiguous. CDR3 length: 15 residues. V lost 4 bases and J 1 base, leaving 9 bases between the germline ends. CDR1 is SGHRS, CDR2 YFSETQ, per germline. CDR3 loop: CASSLDPSGANVLTF. DNA for the CDR3: TGCGCCAGCAGCCTCGACCCGTCTGGGGCCAACGTCCTGACTTTC.

V usage is TRBV6-4 and J usage is TRBJ2-1, with TRBD2 matching over 12 bases. J gave up 8 bases and V 2 bases, and 4 bases lay outside the gene matches. CDR3 size: 15 residues. Germline V gives CDR1 MRHNA, CDR2 SNTAGT. The CDR3 DNA reads TGTGCCAGCAGTGACGGGACTAGCGGGCAGCATGAGCAGTTCTTC. Protein sequence: CASSDGTSGQHEQFF.

This clonotype has at least ten counts. The genes are TRBV3-1 and TRBJ2-4; D unresolved. Trimming cost V 0 bases and J 11 bases, with 8 bases left between them. The germline V gene has CDR1 LGHDT and CDR2 YNNKEL (reference sequence). This CDR3 has 12 amino acids. CDR3 DNA sequence: TGTGCCAGCAGCCAAGATCCCGGATTTCAGTACTTC. Its translation is CASSQDPGFQYF. The full variable domain, with the rest looked up from reference TRBV3-1 and TRBJ2-4, is DTAVSQTPKYLVTQMGNDKSIKCEQNLGHDTMYWYKQDSKKFLKIMFSYNNKELIINETVPNRFSPKSPDKAHLNLHINSLELGDSAVYFCASSQDPGFQYFGAGTRLSVL.